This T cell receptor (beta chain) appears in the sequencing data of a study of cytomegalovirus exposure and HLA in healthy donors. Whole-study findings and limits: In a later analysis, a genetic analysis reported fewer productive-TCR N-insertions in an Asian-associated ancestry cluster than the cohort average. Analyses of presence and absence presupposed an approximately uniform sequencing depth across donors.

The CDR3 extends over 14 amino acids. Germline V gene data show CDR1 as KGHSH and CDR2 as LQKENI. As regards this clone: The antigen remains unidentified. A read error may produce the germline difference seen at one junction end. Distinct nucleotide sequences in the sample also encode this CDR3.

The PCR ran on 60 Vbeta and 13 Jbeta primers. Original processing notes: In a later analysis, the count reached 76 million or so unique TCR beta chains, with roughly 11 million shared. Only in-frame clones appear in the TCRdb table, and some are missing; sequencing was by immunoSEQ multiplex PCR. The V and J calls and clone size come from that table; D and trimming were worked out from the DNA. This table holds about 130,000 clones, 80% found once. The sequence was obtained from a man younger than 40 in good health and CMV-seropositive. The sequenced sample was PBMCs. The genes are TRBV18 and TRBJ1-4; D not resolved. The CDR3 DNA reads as TGTGCCAGCTCCCCACCCTCAACTAATGAAAAACTGTTTTTT. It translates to CASSPPSTNEKLFF.